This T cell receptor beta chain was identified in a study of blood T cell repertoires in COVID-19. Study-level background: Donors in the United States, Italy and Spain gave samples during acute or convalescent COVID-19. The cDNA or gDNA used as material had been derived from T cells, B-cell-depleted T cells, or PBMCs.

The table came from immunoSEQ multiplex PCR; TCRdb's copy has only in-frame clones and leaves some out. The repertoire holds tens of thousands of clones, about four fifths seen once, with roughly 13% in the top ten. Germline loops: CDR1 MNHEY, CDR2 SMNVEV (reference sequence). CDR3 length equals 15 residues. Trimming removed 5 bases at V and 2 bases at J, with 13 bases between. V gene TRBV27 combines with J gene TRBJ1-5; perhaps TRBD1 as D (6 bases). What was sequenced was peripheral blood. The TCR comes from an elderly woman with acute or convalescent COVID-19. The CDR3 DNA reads TGTGCCAGCAGTCGTGGGGGCGCTGGCAATCAGCCCCAGCATTTT. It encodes CASSRGGAGNQPQHF.